Listed here are 21 T cell receptor beta chains from one sample, sequenced in a study of identical twins. Each CDR3 protein gets one entry after TCRdb re-called the 5' RACE reads with MiXCR. The table has about 520,000 distinct CDR3 sequences, 20% to 25% seen once. The same sample was also studied in work on T cells expressing NK-cell markers.

The sequencing input was CD4+ T cells sorted from blood. The source of these receptors is a woman aged 18-35 years in good health.

V is TRBV20-1 and J is TRBJ2-4; D tentatively fits TRBD1 or TRBD2 (5 bases each). CDR3 length: 13 residues. The V end lost 5 bases, the J end lost 3 bases, and 11 bases lay between the germline ends. Germline values: CDR1 DFQATT, CDR2 SNEGSKA (reference sequence). CDR3 amino acids: CSAGVGGKNIQYF. CDR3 nucleotides: TGCAGTGCTGGAGTTGGGGGCAAAAACATTCAGTACTTC.

This clonotype was observed a handful of times. This chain connects TRBV7-9 to TRBJ1-1; no clear D. This CDR3 contains 12 residues. Germline CDR1 SEHNR, CDR2 FQNEAQ (reference sequence). The germline V and J ends were trimmed by 1 base and 10 bases, with 10 bases remaining between them. CDR3 in amino acids: CASSLDRNGAFF. The CDR3 DNA is TGTGCCAGCAGCTTAGACCGTAACGGAGCTTTCTTT.

The V call is TRBV29-1, the J call TRBJ1-4; D not resolved. The CDR3 consists of 13 residues. The germline V gene encodes CDR1 SQVTM and CDR2 ANQGSEA. Trimming cost V 7 bases and J 7 bases, with 16 bases left between them. CDR3 nucleotides: TGCAGCGCGGGAAGGATGGACGGTGAAAAACTGTTTTTT. Its translation: CSAGRMDGEKLFF.

This clonotype came up a few times. V gene TRBV3-1 combines with J gene TRBJ1-1, with D possibly being TRBD1 (5 bases). Deletions cut 0 bases from V and 5 bases from J, with 13 bases between. Germline lookup yields CDR1 LGHDT and CDR2 YNNKEL (reference sequence). The CDR3 contains 15 residues. The CDR3 reads CASSQEFSGRTEAFF. The CDR3 DNA sequence: TGTGCCAGCAGCCAAGAGTTTTCAGGGCGGACTGAAGCTTTCTTT.

This clonotype was recorded at least ten times. This chain links TRBV20-1 with TRBJ2-7; 10 nucleotides match TRBD2. CDR3 size: 14 residues. V lost 0 bases, J lost 2 bases, and 1 base stayed unmatched. In germline, CDR1 is DFQATT, CDR2 SNEGSKA (reference sequence). The CDR3 is CSARDGTSAYEQYF. CDR3 coding DNA: TGCAGTGCTAGAGATGGGACTAGCGCCTACGAGCAGTACTTC.

This clonotype has more than one count but fewer than ten. The genes are TRBV5-1 and TRBJ1-5; D unresolved. Germline values: CDR1 SGHRS, CDR2 YFSETQ. The V and J ends lost 5 bases and 4 bases respectively, with 10 bases between them. CDR3 length: 13 residues. In DNA, the CDR3 is TGCGCCAGCAGTATGGATCCTAATCAGCCCCAGCATTTT. Protein sequence: CASSMDPNQPQHF.

The V call is TRBV30, the J call TRBJ2-7; 7 positions match TRBD1. CDR3 length equals 13 residues. Unmatched junction bases numbered 2, after V lost 1 base and J lost 2 bases. Per germline, CDR1 GTSNPN and CDR2 SVGIG (reference sequence). Here the CDR3 reads CAWSATGTYEQYF. In nucleotides, the CDR3 is TGTGCCTGGAGTGCGACAGGGACCTACGAGCAGTACTTC.

V and J are TRBV5-1 and TRBJ2-4; TRBD2 is a possible D gene (6 bases). V lost 4 bases and J 1 base, leaving 15 bases between the germline ends. CDR1 SGHRS and CDR2 YFSETQ come from the germline V gene. The CDR3 runs 16 residues. This CDR3 is CASSVSGGDAKNIQYF. The DNA for the CDR3 is TGCGCCAGCAGCGTTAGCGGAGGGGACGCCAAAAACATTCAGTACTTC.

This clonotype has a handful of counts. The chain links TRBV6-2 or TRBV6-3 to TRBJ2-2, with TRBD2 matching over 12 bases. Germline V gene lookup returns CDR1 MNHEY and CDR2 SVGEGT. With 6 bases clipped from V and 4 bases from J, the junction kept 21 bases outside the gene matches. The CDR3 is 21 amino acids. CDR3 DNA: TGTGCCAGCAGAACATTCGGAATAGGTCTAGCGGGAGGGCGCGGCACCGGGGAGCTGTTTTTT. It codes for CASRTFGIGLAGGRGTGELFF.

This clonotype came up a few times. The rearrangement uses TRBV7-2 and TRBJ1-1, with 7 bases matching TRBD1. There are 13 residues in the CDR3. After removal of 5 bases from V and 8 bases from J, the junction contained 8 bases not matched to a gene. From germline, CDR1 is SGHTA and CDR2 FQGNSA. The DNA for the CDR3 is TGTGCCAGCAGCCCCCAGGGGGGATCCGAAGCTTTCTTT. Translation: CASSPQGGSEAFF.

This clonotype has just a few counts. The J gene is TRBJ1-1, the V gene TRBV5-1; TRBD1 matches at 8 bases. CDR3 size: 15 residues. The germline gives CDR1 SGHRS, CDR2 YFSETQ. The V gene end was trimmed by 2 bases and the J gene end by 5 bases; junction bases not matched to a gene: 8. CDR3 protein: CASSFADRGTTEAFF. In DNA, the CDR3 is TGCGCCAGCAGCTTCGCAGACAGGGGAACAACTGAAGCTTTCTTT.

This chain joins TRBV29-1 and TRBJ1-4; 7 nucleotides agree with TRBD1. The germline CDR1 and CDR2 sequences are SQVTM and ANQGSEA. The CDR3 is made up of 12 amino acids. V lost 7 bases and J lost 6; bases outside the gene matches: 5. CDR3 loop: CSARQGDEKLFF. For the CDR3, the DNA is TGCAGCGCCAGACAGGGAGATGAAAAACTGTTTTTT.

This clonotype turned up a few times. Here the CDR3 DNA reads TGTGCCATCAGTGAGTCTACAGGGGCCTATGGCTACACCTTC. This sequence encodes CAISESTGAYGYTF. The V gene is TRBV10-3, the J gene TRBJ1-2; 7 nucleotides line up with TRBD1. Germline V gene sequence: CDR1 ENHRY, CDR2 SYGVKD. V dropped 0 bases and J dropped 4; count of bases not matched to a gene: 2. The CDR3 has 14 residues.

This clonotype has just a few counts. The J gene is TRBJ2-1, the V gene TRBV11-2; no clear D. V dropped 3 bases and J dropped 1 base, with 13 bases sitting between them. Germline CDR1 SGHAT, CDR2 FQNNGV. This CDR3 has 16 residues. This CDR3 is CASSFFSGISYNEQFF. For the CDR3, the DNA is TGTGCCAGCAGCTTCTTCTCTGGGATATCCTACAATGAGCAGTTCTTC.

The gene calls are TRBV24-1 and TRBJ2-1; TRBD2 aligns across 14 bases. This CDR3 region has 15 residues. Germline loops: CDR1 KGHDR, CDR2 SFDVKD. Trimming cost V 3 bases and J 10 bases; bases outside gene matches: 4. CDR3 bases: TGTGCCACCAGTGATCCCGGACTAGCGGGAGGCGAGCAGTTCTTC. It encodes CATSDPGLAGGEQFF.

This clonotype appeared many times. This chain joins TRBV29-1 and TRBJ2-6, with D hard to call. This CDR3 has 12 amino acids. The V end was cut by 3 bases, the J end by 2 bases, with 2 bases between. Per the germline V gene, CDR1 is SQVTM and CDR2 is ANQGSEA. The CDR3 here is CSVDPGANVLTF. The CDR3 nucleotides read TGCAGCGTTGACCCTGGGGCCAACGTCCTGACTTTC.

The rearrangement uses TRBV6-2 or TRBV6-3 and TRBJ2-1; TRBD2 matches 12 bases. Germline V gene lookup returns CDR1 MNHEY and CDR2 SVGEGT. V dropped 2 bases and J dropped 8; count of bases not matched to a gene: 13. The CDR3 contains 18 residues. CDR3 residues: CASSYTLAGGLSSDEQFF. CDR3 bases: TGTGCCAGCAGTTACACACTAGCGGGAGGCCTGTCTTCGGATGAGCAGTTCTTC.

This clonotype occurred a few times. The chain links TRBV29-1 to TRBJ2-2, with D uncertain. CDR1 and CDR2 (germline): SQVTM, ANQGSEA. V lost 3 bases and J lost 0, with 2 bases in between. The length of the CDR3 is 12 residues. The chain's CDR3 is CSVEANTGELFF. CDR3 sequence (DNA): TGCAGCGTTGAGGCGAACACCGGGGAGCTGTTTTTT.

Only a few counts were recorded for this clonotype. V and J are TRBV10-1 and TRBJ2-3; D call uncertain. The V and J ends lost 3 bases and 3 bases respectively, with 7 bases between them. The CDR3 spans 13 residues. Germline lookup yields CDR1 WNHNN and CDR2 SYGVQD (reference sequence). The CDR3 nucleotides read TGCGCCAGCAGTGATGTAGGAACAGATACGCAGTATTTT. It is translated as CASSDVGTDTQYF.

This clonotype showed up just a few times. The rearrangement links TRBV6-4 to TRBJ2-5, with a tentative D call TRBD2 (7 bases). V was cut by 6 bases and J by 4 bases, with 15 bases left in between. The germline CDR1 and CDR2 sequences are MRHNA and SNTAGT. The CDR3 length is 14 residues. DNA for the CDR3: TGTGCCAGCAGCCCGAACGGGGGGCCAGAGACCCAGTACTTC. Encoded protein: CASSPNGGPETQYF.

This clonotype was picked up a small number of times. The V gene is TRBV21-1, the J gene TRBJ1-6; TRBD1, the table's D call, lacks a check against the DNA. TRBV21-1 is classified as a pseudogene. This CDR3 region has 15 residues. The CDR3 bases are TGTGCCAGCAGCAAAGGACCGGACAGGGTGGCGCCCCTCCACTTT. Translating gives CASSKGPDRVAPLHF.